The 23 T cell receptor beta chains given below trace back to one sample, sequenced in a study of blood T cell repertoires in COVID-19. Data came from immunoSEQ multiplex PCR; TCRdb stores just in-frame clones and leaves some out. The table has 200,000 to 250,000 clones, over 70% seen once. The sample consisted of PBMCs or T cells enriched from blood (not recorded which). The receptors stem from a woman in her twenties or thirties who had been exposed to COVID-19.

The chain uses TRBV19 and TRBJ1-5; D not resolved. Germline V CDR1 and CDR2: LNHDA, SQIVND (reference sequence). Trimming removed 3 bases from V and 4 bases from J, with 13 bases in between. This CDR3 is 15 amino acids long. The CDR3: CASSMGSGGNQPQHF. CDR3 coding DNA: TGTGCCAGTAGTATGGGGTCGGGAGGTAATCAGCCCCAGCATTTT.

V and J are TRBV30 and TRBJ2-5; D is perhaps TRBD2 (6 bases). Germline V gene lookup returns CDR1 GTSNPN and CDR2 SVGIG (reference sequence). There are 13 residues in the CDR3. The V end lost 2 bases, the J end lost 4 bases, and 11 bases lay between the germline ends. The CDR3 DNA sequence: TGTGCCTGGAGTTTTGGAGGGGCAGAGACCCAGTACTTC. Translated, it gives CAWSFGGAETQYF.

CDR3 sequence reads: CASSLSLLAGLAGEQYF. CDR3 nucleotides: TGCGCCAGCAGCTTGTCTTTGTTAGCGGGACTCGCAGGCGAGCAGTACTTC. The chain recombines TRBV5-1 with TRBJ2-7; 8 bases line up with TRBD2. This CDR3 region has 17 residues. The V gene end was trimmed by 1 base and the J gene end by 6 bases; junction bases not matched to a gene: 15. Germline CDR1 reads SGHRS; CDR2 reads YFSETQ.

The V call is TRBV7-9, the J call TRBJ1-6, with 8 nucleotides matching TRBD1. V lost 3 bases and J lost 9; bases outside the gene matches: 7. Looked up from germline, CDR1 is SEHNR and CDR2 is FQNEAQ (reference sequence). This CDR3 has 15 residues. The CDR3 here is CASSLSETGVSPLHF. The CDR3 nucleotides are TGTGCCAGCAGCTTGAGCGAGACAGGGGTTTCACCCCTCCACTTT.

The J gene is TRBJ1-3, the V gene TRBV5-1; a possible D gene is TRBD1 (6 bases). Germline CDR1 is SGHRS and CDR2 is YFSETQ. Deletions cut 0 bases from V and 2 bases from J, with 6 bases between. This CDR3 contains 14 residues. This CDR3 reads CASSLAGAGNTIYF. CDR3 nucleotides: TGCGCCAGCAGCTTGGCAGGGGCTGGAAACACCATATATTTT.

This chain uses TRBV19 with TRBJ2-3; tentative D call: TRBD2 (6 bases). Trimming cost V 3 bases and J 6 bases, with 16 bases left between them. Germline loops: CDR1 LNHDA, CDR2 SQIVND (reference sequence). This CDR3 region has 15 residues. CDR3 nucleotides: TGTGCCAGTAGTATTTCGGGCGATCGGGGGGATACGCAGTATTTT. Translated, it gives CASSISGDRGDTQYF. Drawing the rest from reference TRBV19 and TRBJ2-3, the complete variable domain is DGGITQSPKYLFRKEGQNVTLSCEQNLNHDAMYWYRQDPGQGLRLIYYSQIVNDFQKGDIAEGYSVSREKKESFPLTVTSAQKNPTAFYLCASSISGDRGDTQYFGPGTRLTVL.

The CDR3 sequence is CASSLVWLRGAYEQYF. CDR3 sequence (DNA): TGTGCCAGCAGCTTAGTTTGGCTCAGGGGGGCCTACGAGCAGTACTTC. The genes are TRBV7-8 and TRBJ2-7; D perhaps matches TRBD1 (7 bases). V lost 1 base and J 2 bases, leaving 15 bases between the germline ends. CDR3 length: 16 residues. CDR1 SGHVS and CDR2 FQNEAQ come from the germline V gene.

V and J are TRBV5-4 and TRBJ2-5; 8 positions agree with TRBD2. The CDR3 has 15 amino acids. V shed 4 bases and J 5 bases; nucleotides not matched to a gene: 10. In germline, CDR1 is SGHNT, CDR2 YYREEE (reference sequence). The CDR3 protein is CASSLQLADGETQYF. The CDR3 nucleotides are TGTGCCAGCAGCCTCCAACTAGCGGACGGGGAGACCCAGTACTTC.

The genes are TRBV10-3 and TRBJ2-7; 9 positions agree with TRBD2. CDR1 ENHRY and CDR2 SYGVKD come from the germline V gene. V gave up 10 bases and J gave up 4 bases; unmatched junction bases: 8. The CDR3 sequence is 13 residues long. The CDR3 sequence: CATAPGLAYEQYF. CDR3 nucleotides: TGTGCCACGGCGCCGGGACTAGCTTACGAGCAGTACTTC.

The DNA of the CDR3 is TGTGCCAGCAGCTCCGGGACTAGCGGGACGATGTACGGAAACATTCAGTACTTC. This sequence encodes CASSSGTSGTMYGNIQYF. V gene TRBV11-2 combines with J gene TRBJ2-4; 13 nucleotides align to TRBD2. The trim removed 4 bases at V and 6 bases at J, leaving 12 bases unmatched. Germline CDR1 SGHAT, CDR2 FQNNGV. This CDR3 has 18 amino acids.

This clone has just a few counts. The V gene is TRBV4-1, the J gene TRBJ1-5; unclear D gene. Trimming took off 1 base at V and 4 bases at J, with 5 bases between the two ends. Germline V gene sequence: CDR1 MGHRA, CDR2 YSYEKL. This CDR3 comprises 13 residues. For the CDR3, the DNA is TGCGCCAGCAGCCAAGTGGCTAATCAGCCCCAGCATTTT. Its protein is CASSQVANQPQHF.

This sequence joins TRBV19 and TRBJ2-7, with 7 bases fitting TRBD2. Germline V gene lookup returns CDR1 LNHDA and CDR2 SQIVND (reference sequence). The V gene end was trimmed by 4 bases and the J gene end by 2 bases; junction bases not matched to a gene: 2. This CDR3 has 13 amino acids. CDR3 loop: CASSSSGAYEQYF. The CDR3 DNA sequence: TGTGCCAGTAGTAGCAGCGGGGCCTACGAGCAGTACTTC.

As DNA, the CDR3 is TGTGCCAGCAGCGTAGGTGGACTAGCGGGAGTATCAGAGACCCAGTACTTC. Amino acid sequence: CASSVGGLAGVSETQYF. The rearrangement joins TRBV9 to TRBJ2-5; 13 bases are shared with TRBD2. From germline, CDR1 is SGDLS and CDR2 YYNGEE. With 0 bases clipped from V and 4 bases from J, the junction kept 6 bases outside the gene matches. CDR3 length: 17 amino acids.

CDR3 residues: CASGWTGEITGELFF. CDR3 DNA: TGTGCTAGTGGTTGGACAGGGGAGATAACCGGGGAGCTGTTTTTT. The chain employs TRBV12-5 and TRBJ2-2; 9 bases match TRBD1. Germline V gene data show CDR1 as LGHNT and CDR2 as FRNRAP. The V gene end was trimmed by 4 bases and the J gene end by 5 bases; junction bases not matched to a gene: 5. This CDR3 contains 15 residues.

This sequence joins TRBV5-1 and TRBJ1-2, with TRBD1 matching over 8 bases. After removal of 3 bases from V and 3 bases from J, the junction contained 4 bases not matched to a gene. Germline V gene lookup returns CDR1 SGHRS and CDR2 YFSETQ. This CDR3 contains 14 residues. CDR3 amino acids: CASSSETGDYGYTF. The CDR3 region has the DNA TGCGCCAGCAGCTCGGAGACAGGGGACTATGGCTACACCTTC. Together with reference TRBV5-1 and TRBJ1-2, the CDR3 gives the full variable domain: KAGVTQTPRYLIKTRGQQVTLSCSPISGHRSVSWYQQTPGQGLQFLFEYFSETQRNKGNFPGRFSGRQFSNSRSEMNVSTLELGDSALYLCASSSETGDYGYTFGSGTRLTVV.

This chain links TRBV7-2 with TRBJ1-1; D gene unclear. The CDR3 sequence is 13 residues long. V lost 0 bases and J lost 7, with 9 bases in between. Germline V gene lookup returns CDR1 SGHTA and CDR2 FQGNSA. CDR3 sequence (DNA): TGTGCCAGCAGCTTAGCTAGCCAGTTTGAAGCTTTCTTT. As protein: CASSLASQFEAFF.

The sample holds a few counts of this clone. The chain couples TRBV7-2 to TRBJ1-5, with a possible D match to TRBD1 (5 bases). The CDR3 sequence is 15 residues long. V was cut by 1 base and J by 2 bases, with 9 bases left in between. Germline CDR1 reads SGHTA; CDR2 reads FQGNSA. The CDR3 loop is CASSLVGGGNQPQHF. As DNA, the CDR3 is TGTGCCAGCAGCTTAGTGGGGGGAGGCAATCAGCCCCAGCATTTT.

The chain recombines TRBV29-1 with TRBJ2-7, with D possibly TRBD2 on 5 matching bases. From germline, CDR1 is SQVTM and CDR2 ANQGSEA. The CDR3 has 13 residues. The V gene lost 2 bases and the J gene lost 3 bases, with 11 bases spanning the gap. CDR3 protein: CSVEQPGSYEQYF. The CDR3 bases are TGCAGCGTTGAACAGCCGGGGAGCTACGAGCAGTACTTC.

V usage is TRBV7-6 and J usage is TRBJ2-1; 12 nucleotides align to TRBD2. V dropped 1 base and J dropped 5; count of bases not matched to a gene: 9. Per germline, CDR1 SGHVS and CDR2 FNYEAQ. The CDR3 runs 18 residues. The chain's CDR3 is CASSLDSPGTSGHNEQFF. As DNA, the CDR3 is TGTGCCAGCAGCTTAGACTCCCCCGGGACTAGCGGGCACAATGAGCAGTTCTTC.

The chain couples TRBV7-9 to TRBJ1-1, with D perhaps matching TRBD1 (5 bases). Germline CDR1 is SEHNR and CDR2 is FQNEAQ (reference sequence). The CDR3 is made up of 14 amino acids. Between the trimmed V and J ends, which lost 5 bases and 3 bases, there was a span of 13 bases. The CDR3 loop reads CASSPTRGDTEAFF. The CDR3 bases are TGTGCCAGCAGCCCAACGCGGGGGGACACTGAAGCTTTCTTT.

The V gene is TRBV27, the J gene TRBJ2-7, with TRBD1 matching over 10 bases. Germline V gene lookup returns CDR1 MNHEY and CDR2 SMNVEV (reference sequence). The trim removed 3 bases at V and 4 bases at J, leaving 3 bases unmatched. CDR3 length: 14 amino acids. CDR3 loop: CASSLRDRGYEQYF. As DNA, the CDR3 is TGTGCCAGCAGTTTGCGGGACAGGGGATACGAGCAGTACTTC.

For the CDR3, the DNA is TGCGCCAGCAGCTTGTCACCGGTAGTGTCCTACGAGCAGTACTTC. Its protein is CASSLSPVVSYEQYF. The chain couples TRBV5-1 to TRBJ2-7, with D unresolved. CDR3 size: 15 residues. Germline V CDR1 and CDR2: SGHRS, YFSETQ. V was clipped by 1 base and J by 1 base, with 12 bases between them.

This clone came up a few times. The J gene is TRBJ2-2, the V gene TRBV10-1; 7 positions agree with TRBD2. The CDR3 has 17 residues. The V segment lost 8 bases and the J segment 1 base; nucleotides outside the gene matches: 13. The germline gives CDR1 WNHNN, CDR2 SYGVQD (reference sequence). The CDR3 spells CASGLSGPSGNTGELFF. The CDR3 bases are TGCGCCAGCGGATTAAGTGGTCCTAGCGGGAACACCGGGGAGCTGTTTTTT.